The T cell receptor beta chain described here comes from a study of blood T cell repertoires in COVID-19. This clone is a singleton in its sample. Sequenced by immunoSEQ multiplex PCR; TCRdb stores in-frame clones only, minus some. The table records approximately 220,000 clones, 85% to 90% of them present only once. Germline-derived CDR1 and CDR2 are MNHEY and SVGAGI. The CDR3 runs 14 residues. V lost 10 bases to trimming and J lost 5 bases, with 20 bases between them. This receptor was identified in a man aged 60-69 years who had recovered from COVID-19. The rearrangement links TRBV6-5 to TRBJ1-1; weak D call: TRBD1 (6 bases). Input material: peripheral blood. This CDR3 is CATDYYTGNTEAFF. DNA for the CDR3: TGTGCCACCGATTACTATACAGGGAATACTGAAGCTTTCTTT.